Presented here are 25 T cell receptor beta chains from one specimen sequenced in a study of T cell responses to AZD1222 COVID-19 vaccine. The method was immunoSEQ multiplex PCR; TCRdb's version includes in-frame clones alone and lacks a portion of them. The table lists about 180,000 clones, about 92% of them singletons. The material was peripheral blood, obtained on day 0 of AZD1222 vaccination. All receptors derive from an adult in good health.

The chain couples TRBV9 to TRBJ2-1; TRBD2 is a possible D gene (6 bases). V dropped 2 bases and J dropped 1 base, with 22 bases sitting between them. Germline V gene data show CDR1 as SGDLS and CDR2 as YYNGEE. The CDR3 has 19 residues. CDR3 sequence reads: CASSVGGALRGLSYNEQFF. In DNA form, the CDR3 reads TGTGCCAGCAGCGTCGGGGGAGCGTTGCGGGGCTTATCCTACAATGAGCAGTTCTTC.

The V call is TRBV2, the J call TRBJ2-1; the match to TRBD2 covers 8 bases. Germline-derived CDR1 and CDR2 are SNHLY and FYNNEI. CDR3 length: 16 amino acids. With V trimmed by 4 bases and J by 4 bases, 9 bases remained unmatched. CDR3 amino acids: CASSAILAEGYNEQFF. The CDR3 bases are TGTGCCAGCAGTGCAATACTAGCGGAAGGGTACAATGAGCAGTTCTTC.

The chain employs TRBV27 and TRBJ1-5; no firm D call. The V gene's germline CDR1 is MNHEY and CDR2 SMNVEV (reference sequence). This CDR3 has 13 residues. V shed 5 bases and J shed 5 bases, with 10 bases lying between them. CDR3 DNA: TGTGCCAGCAGTGCTAGAGAGTATCAGCCCCAGCATTTT. Translated, it gives CASSAREYQPQHF.

The rearrangement links TRBV24-1 to TRBJ2-1; 10 positions agree with TRBD1. The germline V gene has CDR1 KGHDR and CDR2 SFDVKD. V shed 7 bases, J shed 7 bases, and the junction held 3 bases outside the gene matches. The CDR3 contains 13 residues. The chain's CDR3 is CATSGQGVNEQFF. The CDR3 DNA sequence: TGTGCCACCAGCGGACAGGGGGTGAATGAGCAGTTCTTC.

The rearrangement uses TRBV9 and TRBJ2-2, with TRBD1 matching over 7 bases. Germline assignment: CDR1 SGDLS and CDR2 YYNGEE. The V gene end was trimmed by 0 bases and the J gene end by 0 bases; junction bases not matched to a gene: 5. There are 17 residues in the CDR3. The CDR3 is CASSVAMGQSNTGELFF. The DNA for the CDR3 is TGTGCCAGCAGCGTAGCTATGGGACAGTCGAACACCGGGGAGCTGTTTTTT.

The V call is TRBV5-5, the J call TRBJ1-1; no firm D call. The CDR3 length is 13 residues. Trimming removed 0 bases at V and 6 bases at J, with 9 bases between. The germline V gene encodes CDR1 SGHKS and CDR2 YYEKEE (reference sequence). The CDR3 loop is CASSLAGHPEAFF. As DNA, the CDR3 is TGTGCCAGCAGCTTGGCCGGGCACCCTGAAGCTTTCTTT.

The rearrangement joins TRBV7-9 to TRBJ2-3, with 12 bases lining up with TRBD2. The CDR3 consists of 19 residues. Germline CDR1 and CDR2: SEHNR and FQNEAQ (reference sequence). V gave up 4 bases and J gave up 3 bases; unmatched junction bases: 14. CDR3: CASSSAGVRLAGGTDTQYF. The CDR3 bases are TGTGCCAGCAGCTCAGCAGGAGTTCGTCTAGCGGGAGGGACAGATACGCAGTATTTT.

In regard to this clone: The junction differs from germline at one of its ends, possibly a read error. This chain joins TRBV13 and TRBJ2-7; the match to TRBD2 covers 7 bases. In germline, CDR1 is PRHDT, CDR2 FYEKMQ (reference sequence). CDR3 length: 14 residues. The CDR3 protein is CAGSIERGSYEQYF. Here the CDR3 DNA reads TGTGCCGGCAGCATCGAGCGGGGCTCCTACGAGCAGTACTTC.

This chain uses TRBV2 with TRBJ2-7; D possibly corresponds to TRBD1 (6 bases). This CDR3 has 13 amino acids. Germline CDR1 is SNHLY and CDR2 is FYNNEI. With 7 bases removed from V and 7 bases from J, the gap between germline ends came to 17 bases. The CDR3 coding sequence is TGTGCCAGCAAAGTGATAGGGCAGGGGGAGCAGTACTTC. Its translation: CASKVIGQGEQYF.

This chain's CDR3 is CASSLPGINGYTF. CDR3 sequence (DNA): TGTGCCAGCAGTTTGCCCGGGATTAATGGCTACACCTTC. The chain carries TRBV12-3 or TRBV12-4 and TRBJ1-2; D ambiguous. The CDR3 is made up of 13 amino acids. Trimming cost V 3 bases and J 6 bases, with 11 bases left between them.

The chain employs TRBV4-2 and TRBJ2-1; 9 nucleotides align to TRBD2. Trimming took 4 bases from V and 4 from J; bases not matched to a gene: 2. The germline gives CDR1 LGHNA, CDR2 YNFKEQ. The CDR3 totals 14 residues. CDR3 sequence: CASSRLAEYNEQFF. The CDR3 DNA is TGTGCCAGCAGCCGACTAGCGGAATACAATGAGCAGTTCTTC.

The chain combines TRBV5-1 with TRBJ2-7; 13 bases match TRBD2. Germline CDR1 SGHRS, CDR2 YFSETQ. The V segment lost 3 bases and the J segment 1 base; nucleotides outside the gene matches: 4. This CDR3 spans 16 amino acids. The CDR3 DNA sequence: TGCGCCAGCAGCTACCGGACTAGCGGGAGTTCCTACGAGCAGTACTTC. Protein product: CASSYRTSGSSYEQYF.

The CDR3 protein is CASSFAGPHTDTQYF. The CDR3 bases are TGCGCCAGCAGCTTTGCAGGACCCCACACAGATACGCAGTATTTT. The chain combines TRBV5-1 with TRBJ2-3; D unresolved. CDR3 length: 15 residues. V lost 2 bases and J lost 2, with 12 bases in between. Germline V gives CDR1 SGHRS, CDR2 YFSETQ.

This clone was observed a single time. The chain links TRBV5-4 to TRBJ1-1, with 8 bases identical to TRBD1. Trimming removed 4 bases from V and 0 bases from J; junction bases left unmatched: 5. Germline loops: CDR1 SGHNT, CDR2 YYREEE (reference sequence). The CDR3 contains 15 residues. The CDR3 loop reads CASSPDRGLNTEAFF. The CDR3 bases are TGTGCCAGCAGCCCCGACAGGGGACTGAACACTGAAGCTTTCTTT.

The V and J genes are TRBV2 and TRBJ1-1; 7 positions match TRBD1. The CDR3 extends over 11 amino acids. From germline, CDR1 is SNHLY and CDR2 FYNNEI. Trimming at V came to 10 bases and at J to 3 bases, leaving 2 bases not matched to a gene. CDR3 protein: CATTGDTEAFF. CDR3 nucleotide sequence: TGTGCCACCACAGGGGACACTGAAGCTTTCTTT.

The chain is built from TRBV3-1 (or the pseudogene TRBV3-2) and TRBJ1-5; D unresolved. Germline CDR1 reads LGHDT; CDR2 reads YNNKEL (reference sequence). The CDR3 has 16 amino acids. The V gene lost 0 bases and the J gene lost 5 bases, with 14 bases spanning the gap. In DNA, the CDR3 is TGTGCCAGCAGCCAAGATTTCGGAGGAGGGTATCAGCCCCAGCATTTT. It is translated as CASSQDFGGGYQPQHF.

V usage is TRBV21-1 and J usage is TRBJ1-2; the tabulated D call, TRBD1, remains unverified against the DNA. TRBV21-1 is tagged as a pseudogene. CDR3 length: 16 amino acids. CDR3 amino acids: CASSKTGQGRGDGYTF. The CDR3 bases are TGTGCCAGCAGCAAGACGGGACAGGGGCGTGGGGATGGCTACACCTTC.

The V gene is TRBV7-8, the J gene TRBJ2-7; either TRBD1 or TRBD2 may fit D (5 bases each). The CDR3 has 14 amino acids. Germline lookup yields CDR1 SGHVS and CDR2 FQNEAQ. V dropped 6 bases and J dropped 4 bases, with 16 bases sitting between them. In DNA form, the CDR3 reads TGTGCCAGCAGTTCCGGGACGAAACATTACGAGCAGTACTTC. As protein: CASSSGTKHYEQYF.

The chain couples TRBV5-6 to TRBJ1-2, with D unclear. V was shortened by 0 bases and J by 4 bases, with 13 bases between the two germline ends. Germline CDR1 SGHDT, CDR2 YYEEEE. The CDR3 covers 15 residues. CDR3 DNA: TGTGCCAGCAGCTTGGTAGTCGGAGGCTCCTATGGCTACACCTTC. Encoded protein: CASSLVVGGSYGYTF. The full variable domain, with the rest looked up from reference TRBV5-6 and TRBJ1-2, is DAGVTQSPTHLIKTRGQQVTLRCSPKSGHDTVSWYQQALGQGPQFIFQYYEEEERQRGNFPDRFSGHQFPNYSSELNVNALLLGDSALYLCASSLVVGGSYGYTFGSGTRLTVV.

This sequence joins TRBV11-3 and TRBJ1-2, with TRBD1 matching over 7 bases. CDR1 and CDR2 (germline): SGHNT, YENEEA. With V trimmed by 7 bases and J by 4 bases, 18 bases remained unmatched. The CDR3 sequence is 17 residues long. Here the CDR3 reads CASTNRSVTGVGYGYTF. The CDR3 DNA reads as TGTGCCAGCACCAACCGGAGCGTAACAGGGGTGGGCTATGGCTACACCTTC.

This sequence joins TRBV7-9 and TRBJ2-7; the D is unclear. The CDR3 extends over 11 amino acids. From germline, CDR1 is SEHNR and CDR2 FQNEAQ (reference sequence). Trimming shortened V by 5 bases and J by 4 bases, and 6 bases separated the two germline ends. The CDR3 bases are TGTGCCAGCAGCCAAGCATACGAGCAGTACTTC. Translation gives CASSQAYEQYF.

The gene calls are TRBV9 and TRBJ2-7; D is ambiguous. Deletions cut 1 base from V and 4 bases from J, with 18 bases between. Germline values: CDR1 SGDLS, CDR2 YYNGEE. This CDR3 is built from 16 residues. CDR3 DNA sequence: TGTGCCAGCAGCGTACGGCAGGAAACCTATTCGTACGAGCAGTACTTC. This translates into CASSVRQETYSYEQYF.

The chain is built from TRBV11-2 and TRBJ1-1, with D unresolved. Germline V CDR1 and CDR2: SGHAT, FQNNGV. This CDR3 region has 14 residues. V was trimmed by 4 bases and J by 0 bases, leaving 9 bases between them. Here the CDR3 DNA reads TGTGCCAGCAGCTCCCGCGTAATGAACACTGAAGCTTTCTTT. Translating gives CASSSRVMNTEAFF.

There are a few counts of this clone. The chain is built from TRBV6-1 and TRBJ2-1; TRBD2 agrees at 10 bases. The CDR3 totals 12 residues. The germline V gene encodes CDR1 MNHNS and CDR2 SASEGT. V shed 1 base and J 14 bases; nucleotides not matched to a gene: 2. The CDR3 nucleotides read TGTGCCAGCAGTGAAGTGGGGACTAGCGAGTTCTTC. It translates to CASSEVGTSEFF.

This clone is a singleton in its sample. A read error may produce the germline difference seen at one junction end. Other DNA sequences in this sample translate to the same CDR3. This rearrangement joins TRBV2 to TRBJ1-2; D ambiguous. The CDR3 is made up of 13 amino acids. CDR1 is SNHLY and CDR2 is FYNNEI in the germline V gene. The CDR3 DNA reads TGTGCCAGCAGTGAATCGGCTAACTATGGTTACACCTTC. Its protein product is CASSESANYGYTF. The whole variable domain, remainder taken from reference TRBV2 and TRBJ1-2, is EPEVTQTPSHQVTQMGQEVILRCVPISNHLYFYWYRQILGQKVEFLVSFYNNEISEKSEIFDDQFSVERPDGSNFTLKIRSTKLEDSAMYFCASSESANYGYTFGSGTRLTVV.